These 21 T cell receptor beta chains were all obtained from the same sample, sequenced in a study of metastatic and nonmetastatic thyroid tumors. TCRdb re-called the PCR reads with MiXCR. The sample holds 33,000 or so clones, 7% to 9% seen once. Ahead of thyroid surgery, no patient had received treatment of any kind. Specimen: blood. Source of these receptors: a female donor with papillary thyroid cancer or a benign thyroid nodule (not recorded which). Some clones in this sample may be carry-over from other donors' samples.

This clone has ten or more counts. The V and J genes are TRBV29-1 and TRBJ2-3; D is ambiguous. The ends were cut back, 4 bases at V and 1 base at J, with 3 bases in the middle. The CDR3 is 11 amino acids. CDR1 and CDR2 (germline): SQVTM, ANQGSEA. The CDR3 sequence: CSVGGTDTQYF. In nucleotides, the CDR3 is TGCAGCGTTGGAGGCACAGATACGCAGTATTTT.

In this sample, this clone turned up many times. The V call is TRBV7-9, the J call TRBJ1-2; a possible D gene is TRBD1 (5 bases). Looked up from germline, CDR1 is SEHNR and CDR2 is FQNEAQ (reference sequence). V was clipped by 8 bases and J by 5 bases, with 18 bases between them. The CDR3 runs to 14 residues. The CDR3 DNA reads as TGTGCCAGCGTTTTAGACTCAGGGAGATATGGCTACACCTTC. Protein sequence: CASVLDSGRYGYTF.

This clone was found many times. This sequence joins TRBV12-3 or TRBV12-4 and TRBJ1-2, with D possibly matching TRBD1 (5 bases). Trimming cost V 4 bases and J 7 bases, with 16 bases left between them. The CDR3 consists of 14 residues. The CDR3 loop is CASSSGTAGSGYTF. In DNA form, the CDR3 reads TGTGCCAGCAGTTCCGGGACGGCGGGGAGTGGCTACACCTTC.

This clone was observed at least ten times. The gene calls are TRBV5-1 and TRBJ1-2; 9 bases align to TRBD1. The CDR3 is 16 amino acids. In germline, CDR1 is SGHRS, CDR2 YFSETQ. After removal of 1 base from V and 7 bases from J, the junction contained 11 bases not matched to a gene. This CDR3 reads CASSLSGTGIFFGYTF. The CDR3 coding sequence is TGCGCCAGCAGCTTGTCCGGGACAGGGATTTTCTTTGGCTACACCTTC.

This clone was seen many times. This rearrangement joins TRBV15 to TRBJ1-3, with TRBD1 matching over 7 bases. The J segment lost 2 bases and the V segment lost 5 bases, leaving 6 bases of the junction unmatched. Germline values: CDR1 LNHNV, CDR2 YYDKDF (reference sequence). This CDR3 has 15 residues. The CDR3 DNA follows: TGTGCCACCAGCCTTGACAGGGACCCTGGAAACACCATATATTTT. Protein: CATSLDRDPGNTIYF.

This clone was counted many times. This rearrangement joins TRBV4-1 to TRBJ1-6; D uncertain. Looked up from germline, CDR1 is MGHRA and CDR2 is YSYEKL. With 1 base removed from V and 5 bases from J, the gap between germline ends came to 15 bases. This CDR3 contains 17 residues. The CDR3 region has the DNA TGCGCCAGCAGCCAAGTGTTCCCTCGGCAGAATAATTCACCCCTCCACTTT. Translating it yields CASSQVFPRQNNSPLHF.

This clone was detected ten times or more. The CDR3 protein is CASSQENSGRFTDTQYF. Here the CDR3 DNA reads TGTGCCAGCAGCCAAGAGAATAGCGGGAGGTTTACAGATACGCAGTATTTT. The chain links TRBV4-2 to TRBJ2-3, with 10 bases that match TRBD2. This CDR3 is 17 amino acids long. J was trimmed by 3 bases and V by 0 bases; bases with no gene match: 6. Per germline, CDR1 LGHNA and CDR2 YNFKEQ.

This clone was seen repeatedly, ten times or more. This sequence joins TRBV14 and TRBJ1-1, with D perhaps matching TRBD1 (6 bases). Trimming removed 5 bases from V and 2 bases from J, with 9 bases in between. The CDR3 is made up of 13 amino acids. Germline V gives CDR1 SGHDN, CDR2 FVKESK. CDR3 sequence (DNA): TGTGCCAGCAGCAGGACAGCTAACACTGAAGCTTTCTTT. It specifies CASSRTANTEAFF.

In its sample, this clone was seen many times. J is TRBJ2-5 and V is TRBV5-1; D is undetermined. V was clipped by 3 bases and J by 3 bases, with 18 bases between them. The CDR3 runs to 16 residues. Germline V gene lookup returns CDR1 SGHRS and CDR2 YFSETQ. This CDR3 is CASSWGIVSAKETQYF. CDR3 bases: TGCGCCAGCAGCTGGGGTATCGTGAGCGCAAAAGAGACCCAGTACTTC.

This clone occurred many times. The CDR3 spells CSVDRQGAQGYTF. CDR3 DNA: TGCAGCGTTGACCGCCAGGGGGCGCAGGGCTACACCTTC. This chain links TRBV29-1 with TRBJ1-2, with 8 positions matching TRBD1. The length of the CDR3 is 13 residues. The V gene's germline CDR1 is SQVTM and CDR2 ANQGSEA. Trimming removed 3 bases from V and 8 bases from J; junction bases left unmatched: 8.

This clone showed up many times. The chain has TRBV11-2 and TRBJ1-1, with 7 bases matching TRBD1. The CDR3 sequence is 13 residues long. Trimming at V came to 6 bases and at J to 6 bases, leaving 7 bases not matched to a gene. The germline V gene encodes CDR1 SGHAT and CDR2 FQNNGV. CDR3 protein: CASRRQGGSEAFF. CDR3 coding DNA: TGTGCCAGCAGAAGACAGGGTGGGTCTGAAGCTTTCTTT.

This clone was picked up many times. The genes are TRBV4-3 and TRBJ2-3, with TRBD1 matching over 8 bases. The CDR3 is made up of 17 amino acids. Germline V CDR1 and CDR2: LGHNA, YSLEER. V dropped 4 bases and J dropped 5; count of bases not matched to a gene: 14. CDR3 in amino acids: CASSPHRWGQDVDTQYF. The CDR3 bases are TGCGCCAGCAGCCCACATCGTTGGGGACAGGACGTAGATACGCAGTATTTT.

J is TRBJ2-5 and V is TRBV6-1, with unresolved D. This CDR3 contains 13 residues. V was clipped by 8 bases and J by 2 bases, with 12 bases between them. Germline-derived CDR1 and CDR2 are MNHNS and SASEGT. The CDR3 DNA reads as TGTGCCAGCGAACCGTGGGGTCAAGAGACCCAGTACTTC. This encodes CASEPWGQETQYF.

This clone was counted at least ten times. CDR3 protein: CASSNRGTTEAFF. For the CDR3, the DNA is TGCGCCAGCAGCAACAGGGGAACCACTGAAGCTTTCTTT. V gene TRBV10-1 combines with J gene TRBJ1-1; 7 positions agree with TRBD1. Germline loops: CDR1 WNHNN, CDR2 SYGVQD (reference sequence). V was clipped by 6 bases and J by 4 bases; unmatched bases: 5. CDR3 length equals 13 residues.

This clone was seen ten or more times. The chain employs TRBV7-9 and TRBJ1-3, with TRBD1 as a possible D gene (5 bases). V shed 5 bases and J shed 0 bases, with 11 bases lying between them. The CDR3 extends over 15 amino acids. Germline loops: CDR1 SEHNR, CDR2 FQNEAQ (reference sequence). For the CDR3, the DNA is TGTGCCAGCAGCCCTCCCGGGGGCTCTGGAAACACCATATATTTT. Translating it yields CASSPPGGSGNTIYF.

This clone was counted many times. This chain connects TRBV7-9 to TRBJ2-5; tentative D call: TRBD1 (6 bases). Trimming pared 5 bases from V and 2 bases from J, leaving 9 bases between. Germline V CDR1 and CDR2: SEHNR, FQNEAQ (reference sequence). CDR3 length equals 13 residues. CDR3 residues: CASSQGWQETQYF. CDR3 nucleotide sequence: TGTGCCAGCAGCCAGGGGTGGCAAGAGACCCAGTACTTC. Full variable domain (outside the CDR3, taken from reference TRBV7-9 and TRBJ2-5): DTGVSQNPRHKITKRGQNVTFRCDPISEHNRLYWYRQTLGQGPEFLTYFQNEAQLEKSRLLSDRFSAERPKGSFSTLEIQRTEQGDSAMYLCASSQGWQETQYFGPGTRLLVL.

As concerns this clone: Just one base apart from a much larger clone, this may be a read error. The DNA of the CDR3 is TGCAGTGCTACCGGGACAGGGAGCAAGTTAGGCTATGGCTACACCTTC. It yields the protein CSATGTGSKLGYGYTF. The J gene is TRBJ1-2, the V gene TRBV20-1, with 9 bases fitting TRBD1. The CDR3 loop spans 16 amino acids. Germline-derived CDR1 and CDR2 are DFQATT and SNEGSKA (reference sequence). Unmatched junction bases numbered 13, after V lost 4 bases and J lost 4 bases.

This clone was seen many times. V usage is TRBV4-1 and J usage is TRBJ2-3; the match to TRBD1 covers 9 bases. The germline gives CDR1 MGHRA, CDR2 YSYEKL. The V gene end was trimmed by 0 bases and the J gene end by 2 bases; junction bases not matched to a gene: 12. This CDR3 is 19 amino acids long. CDR3 nucleotides: TGCGCCAGCAGCCAAGATAAGACCCGGGACAGGGAAATCACAGATACGCAGTATTTT. The encoded protein is CASSQDKTRDREITDTQYF.

This clone was found many times. This chain connects TRBV14 to TRBJ1-1; D remains ambiguous. The CDR3 totals 11 residues. Trimming removed 1 base from V and 8 bases from J, with 5 bases in between. Germline V gene lookup returns CDR1 SGHDN and CDR2 FVKESK. The CDR3 sequence: CASSQVHEAFF. The CDR3 DNA is TGTGCCAGCAGCCAAGTTCACGAAGCTTTCTTT.

A note on this clone: One base away lies a much larger clone, so this may be a sequencing read error. The chain recombines TRBV13 with TRBJ2-5; no firm D call. The V gene lost 4 bases and the J gene lost 2 bases, with 11 bases spanning the gap. The germline gives CDR1 PRHDT, CDR2 FYEKMQ (reference sequence). CDR3 size: 14 residues. CDR3 sequence: CASSSITVQETQYF. The CDR3 DNA sequence: TGTGCCAGCAGCTCGATAACGGTACAAGAGACCCAGTACTTC.

Ten or more counts support this clone. The chain uses TRBV30 and TRBJ2-5; no clear D. V lost 3 bases and J 1 base, leaving 15 bases between the germline ends. The CDR3 sequence is 15 residues long. Per the germline V gene, CDR1 is GTSNPN and CDR2 is SVGIG (reference sequence). The CDR3 DNA follows: TGTGCCTGGAGAGAAAACCAGAGCCCCCAAGAGACCCAGTACTTC. Protein product: CAWRENQSPQETQYF.